Below, 30 T cell receptor beta chains from the same sample are listed, as sequenced in a study of T cell repertoires in cytomegalovirus infection. These TCRs' antigens remain unknown. TCRdb re-called the reads with MiXCR, one entry per CDR3 protein. Of about 920,000 distinct CDR3 sequences listed, roughly 31% are singletons. Sequenced here: cultured CD8+ T cells from PBMCs, sampled from culture after CMV antigen stimulation. These receptors were taken from a human donor in good health (CMV status not recorded). Some clones in this sample may be carry-over from other donors' samples.

The chain carries TRBV19 and TRBJ1-5; 10 bases agree with TRBD1. Germline CDR1 and CDR2: LNHDA and SQIVND (reference sequence). V shed 4 bases and J 5 bases; nucleotides not matched to a gene: 5. The CDR3 consists of 15 residues. The CDR3 loop is CASSRQGAPHQPQHF. CDR3 coding DNA: TGTGCCAGTAGTAGACAGGGGGCCCCCCATCAGCCCCAGCATTTT.

V and J are TRBV7-3 and TRBJ1-5, with no clear D. CDR1 and CDR2 (germline): SGHTA, FQGTGA. CDR3 size: 17 residues. V lost 5 bases, J lost 4 bases, and 21 bases lay in between. The CDR3 sequence is CASSQSPGEEVNQPQHF. In DNA form, the CDR3 reads TGTGCCAGCAGCCAAAGCCCTGGCGAGGAGGTGAATCAGCCCCAGCATTTT.

Only a few counts were recorded for this clonotype. The CDR3 coding sequence is TGTGCCAGCAGGGGGGTCGGACAGGGCACAGATACGCAGTATTTT. Translating gives CASRGVGQGTDTQYF. This chain connects TRBV6-1 to TRBJ2-3, with TRBD1 identical over 7 bases. The CDR3 contains 15 residues. The germline CDR1 and CDR2 sequences are MNHNS and SASEGT. Trimming cost V 6 bases and J 1 base; bases outside gene matches: 7.

This clonotype is a singleton in its sample. CDR3 DNA sequence: TGCAGTGCTAGAGATCGTCAGCTCAACCGGCCCCAGCATTTT. Amino acids: CSARDRQLNRPQHF. The rearrangement uses TRBV20-1 and TRBJ1-5; no reliable D call. V was trimmed by 0 bases and J by 9 bases, leaving 15 bases between them. CDR3 length: 14 residues. From germline, CDR1 is DFQATT and CDR2 SNEGSKA (reference sequence).

The chain recombines TRBV12-3 or TRBV12-4 with TRBJ2-4, with D tentatively TRBD2 (7 bases). CDR3 length: 16 amino acids. Trimming took off 6 bases at V and 0 bases at J, with 15 bases between the two ends. CDR3 DNA: TGTGCCAGCAGACAAGGGGGGGCAGGAGCCAAAAACATTCAGTACTTC. Translating it yields CASRQGGAGAKNIQYF.

This clonotype was seen more than once but under ten times. The chain uses TRBV12-3 or TRBV12-4 and TRBJ1-6; no clear D. Deletions cut 7 bases from V and 7 bases from J, with 14 bases between. The CDR3 totals 14 residues. This chain's CDR3 is CASTPLPGNSPLHF. Written as DNA, the CDR3 is TGTGCCAGCACTCCCCTGCCGGGCAATTCACCCCTCCACTTT.

This clonotype has only one observation. Compared with germline, one end of the junction differs, possibly owing to a read error. The rearrangement links TRBV6-4 to TRBJ1-6; D ambiguous. Germline loops: CDR1 MRHNA, CDR2 SNTAGT. The CDR3 consists of 15 residues. The CDR3: CASSYSGSYNSPLHF. CDR3 DNA: TGTGCCAGCAGTTACTCGGGCTCCTATAATTCACCCCTCCACTTT.

This clonotype was seen more than once but under ten times. The genes are TRBV19 and TRBJ1-3; D gene unclear. The germline CDR1 and CDR2 sequences are LNHDA and SQIVND (reference sequence). The CDR3 spans 13 residues. Trimming took 5 bases from V and 7 from J, leaving 12 bases between them. The CDR3 sequence: CASSPGLSNTIYF. CDR3 in DNA: TGTGCCAGTAGTCCGGGCCTCTCCAACACCATATATTTT.

This clonotype has just a few counts. The chain combines TRBV12-3 or TRBV12-4 with TRBJ2-1; the D call may be TRBD1 or TRBD2 (5 bases each). The CDR3 runs to 13 residues. The V and J ends lost 6 bases and 10 bases respectively, with 16 bases between them. The CDR3 sequence is CASSIGAATEQFF. CDR3 DNA: TGTGCCAGCAGCATCGGGGCCGCCACAGAGCAGTTCTTC.

This clonotype is a singleton in its sample. V and J are TRBV20-1 and TRBJ2-7, with D possibly being TRBD2 (6 bases). Germline CDR1 reads DFQATT; CDR2 reads SNEGSKA (reference sequence). Trimming cost V 5 bases and J 2 bases, with 22 bases left between them. The CDR3 is 16 residues long. CDR3: CSAPFGGRTVPYEQYF. CDR3 nucleotide sequence: TGCAGTGCTCCTTTCGGGGGTAGGACTGTACCCTACGAGCAGTACTTC.

In this sample, this clonotype turned up a few times. This chain connects TRBV4-1 to TRBJ2-3; a possible D gene is TRBD1 (5 bases). CDR1 is MGHRA and CDR2 is YSYEKL in the germline V gene. Trimming cost V 0 bases and J 0 bases, with 22 bases left between them. The CDR3 consists of 20 residues. The CDR3 is CASSQENRPVTGDSTDTQYF. The CDR3 DNA reads TGCGCCAGCAGCCAAGAGAACAGGCCTGTTACCGGCGATAGCACAGATACGCAGTATTTT.

This clonotype was picked up many times. The chain recombines TRBV7-2 with TRBJ2-3; TRBD2 matches at 11 bases. Germline V gene data show CDR1 as SGHTA and CDR2 as FQGNSA. J was trimmed by 6 bases and V by 5 bases; bases with no gene match: 7. CDR3 length: 15 residues. CDR3 sequence: CASSPSGGSADTQYF. CDR3 DNA sequence: TGTGCCAGCAGCCCTAGCGGGGGGTCCGCCGATACGCAGTATTTT.

This clonotype showed up just a few times. V gene TRBV6-5 combines with J gene TRBJ2-1; D may be TRBD2 (6 bases). The length of the CDR3 is 16 residues. CDR1 is MNHEY and CDR2 is SVGAGI in the germline V gene. V lost 0 bases and J lost 6, with 15 bases in between. This CDR3 reads CASSYSTSGSANEQFF. The CDR3 DNA follows: TGTGCCAGCAGTTACTCCACCAGCGGGTCCGCCAATGAGCAGTTCTTC.

V usage is TRBV19 and J usage is TRBJ2-7; 9 bases match TRBD1. The germline V gene encodes CDR1 LNHDA and CDR2 SQIVND (reference sequence). The CDR3 is made up of 15 amino acids. The trim removed 6 bases at V and 3 bases at J, leaving 9 bases unmatched. The CDR3 protein is CASSPTGTGFYEQYF. CDR3 DNA sequence: TGTGCCAGTAGCCCCACCGGGACAGGGTTCTACGAGCAGTACTTC.

Many counts were recorded for this clonotype. The CDR3 region has the DNA TGTGCCAGCAGCCTCCGGCTAGCGGGGGACCTATACTTC. Protein sequence: CASSLRLAGDLYF. The rearrangement links TRBV7-6 to TRBJ2-5; TRBD2 matches at 10 bases. V was clipped by 5 bases and J by 14 bases; unmatched bases: 11. Germline V gene sequence: CDR1 SGHVS, CDR2 FNYEAQ. The CDR3 runs to 13 residues.

The chain links TRBV7-2 to TRBJ1-3; D possibly corresponds to TRBD1 (6 bases). The germline V gene has CDR1 SGHTA and CDR2 FQGNSA. Trimming left V 5 bases short and J 9 bases short, with 17 bases between. This CDR3 spans 14 amino acids. CDR3 DNA: TGTGCCAGCAGCCCACCGGACAGATCCGGCACCATATATTTT. As protein: CASSPPDRSGTIYF.

The V and J genes are TRBV6-6 and TRBJ1-2; D is possibly TRBD1 (5 bases). V shed 2 bases and J shed 0 bases, with 13 bases lying between them. The CDR3 has 16 residues. Germline V CDR1 and CDR2: MNHNY, SVGAGI (reference sequence). The DNA for the CDR3 is TGTGCCAGCAGTTACGTGATGGGGGAGGCTAACTATGGCTACACCTTC. Amino acids: CASSYVMGEANYGYTF.

The rearrangement uses TRBV7-9 and TRBJ1-1; a weak D match, TRBD1 (5 bases). This CDR3 has 15 residues. The V gene's germline CDR1 is SEHNR and CDR2 FQNEAQ (reference sequence). V was cut by 1 base and J by 1 base, with 10 bases left in between. The CDR3 DNA follows: TGTGCCAGCAGCTTAGAACCGGGGCGGAACACTGAAGCTTTCTTT. Protein sequence: CASSLEPGRNTEAFF. Drawing the rest from reference TRBV7-9 and TRBJ1-1, the complete variable domain is DTGVSQNPRHKITKRGQNVTFRCDPISEHNRLYWYRQTLGQGPEFLTYFQNEAQLEKSRLLSDRFSAERPKGSFSTLEIQRTEQGDSAMYLCASSLEPGRNTEAFFGQGTRLTVV.

In this sample, this clonotype turned up once. The V call is TRBV5-1, the J call TRBJ2-5; D possibly corresponds to TRBD1 (5 bases). Germline-derived CDR1 and CDR2 are SGHRS and YFSETQ. This CDR3 spans 16 amino acids. V shed 0 bases and J shed 2 bases, with 14 bases lying between them. DNA of the CDR3: TGCGCCAGCAGCTTGGAAAGGACAAGGGAACAAGAGACCCAGTACTTC. Translated, it gives CASSLERTREQETQYF.

This chain joins TRBV7-6 and TRBJ2-5; 9 nucleotides agree with TRBD1. The CDR3 runs to 16 residues. The V gene's germline CDR1 is SGHVS and CDR2 FNYEAQ. With 1 base clipped from V and 2 bases from J, the junction kept 5 bases outside the gene matches. CDR3 amino acids: CASSLVGDRGQETQYF. The CDR3 bases are TGTGCCAGCAGCTTAGTTGGTGACAGGGGGCAAGAGACCCAGTACTTC.

This sequence joins TRBV5-5 and TRBJ2-7, with 10 nucleotides matching TRBD1. The ends lost 0 bases at V and 4 bases at J; junction bases unmatched: 13. Germline values: CDR1 SGHKS, CDR2 YYEKEE (reference sequence). This CDR3 has 18 amino acids. The CDR3 sequence: CASSLEGQGPTPQYEQYV. CDR3 coding DNA: TGTGCCAGCAGCTTGGAGGGACAGGGGCCCACCCCCCAATACGAGCAGTACGTC.

CDR3 region: CANRPGAGELFF. The CDR3 region has the DNA TGTGCCAACAGACCAGGGGCCGGGGAGCTGTTTTTT. V gene TRBV7-6 combines with J gene TRBJ2-2; the D gene is possibly TRBD1 (6 bases). The V end lost 10 bases, the J end lost 6 bases, and 12 bases lay between the germline ends. CDR1 is SGHVS and CDR2 is FNYEAQ in the germline V gene. This CDR3 spans 12 amino acids.

V gene TRBV7-6 combines with J gene TRBJ1-1; D perhaps matches TRBD1 (6 bases). Germline CDR1 and CDR2: SGHVS and FNYEAQ. The CDR3 covers 20 residues. Trimming took 4 bases from V and 1 from J, leaving 28 bases between them. CDR3 bases: TGTGCCAGCAGCTCCGGGACAATCTTCCAACCAACCCCCCAGAACACTGAAGCTTTCTTT. Its translation is CASSSGTIFQPTPQNTEAFF.

This clonotype was counted many times. The CDR3 sequence is CASSLRDRVSYEQYF. The CDR3 nucleotides are TGCGCCAGCAGCTTACGGGACAGGGTCTCGTACGAGCAGTACTTC. The V and J genes are TRBV5-1 and TRBJ2-7; 9 nucleotides line up with TRBD1. Germline CDR1 is SGHRS and CDR2 is YFSETQ. The CDR3 sequence is 15 residues long. V lost 2 bases to trimming and J lost 4 bases; unmatched junction nucleotides: 7. Supplemented by reference TRBV5-1 and TRBJ2-7, the full variable domain reads KAGVTQTPRYLIKTRGQQVTLSCSPISGHRSVSWYQQTPGQGLQFLFEYFSETQRNKGNFPGRFSGRQFSNSRSEMNVSTLELGDSALYLCASSLRDRVSYEQYFGPGTRLTVT.

The chain is built from TRBV6-1 and TRBJ1-6; possible D gene TRBD1, 5 bases. Germline V CDR1 and CDR2: MNHNS, SASEGT. Between the trimmed V and J ends, which lost 2 bases and 7 bases, there was a span of 15 bases. This CDR3 comprises 16 residues. CDR3 protein: CASSEWRGSVNSPLHF. In DNA, the CDR3 is TGTGCCAGCAGTGAATGGAGGGGCTCGGTGAATTCACCCCTCCACTTT.

This clonotype was seen only once. This chain links TRBV6-5 with TRBJ2-1, with a possible D match to TRBD2 (5 bases). V lost 4 bases and J lost 6, with 13 bases in between. The CDR3 has 14 residues. CDR1 MNHEY and CDR2 SVGAGI come from the germline V gene. CDR3 residues: CASSFYTSSNEQFF. In DNA, the CDR3 is TGTGCCAGCAGTTTCTACACTAGTAGCAATGAGCAGTTCTTC.

The genes are TRBV11-2 and TRBJ2-7; D is undetermined. Germline V gives CDR1 SGHAT, CDR2 FQNNGV. Trimming removed 3 bases at V and 2 bases at J, with 8 bases between. The CDR3 runs 13 residues. The CDR3 DNA is TGTGCCAGCAGCTTGCAGACGGCCTACGAGCAGTACTTC. It yields the protein CASSLQTAYEQYF.

This clonotype was observed many times. The rearrangement links TRBV6-5 to TRBJ2-1; 11 nucleotides match TRBD1. V was pared by 4 bases and J by 8 bases, with 7 bases of the junction left unmatched. The CDR3 has 15 amino acids. CDR1 and CDR2 (germline): MNHEY, SVGAGI. CDR3 in amino acids: CASSFGTGGVDEQFF. DNA of the CDR3: TGTGCCAGCAGTTTTGGGACAGGGGGGGTCGATGAGCAGTTCTTC.

The chain uses TRBV7-9 and TRBJ2-7; 7 positions match TRBD2. There are 16 residues in the CDR3. CDR1 is SEHNR and CDR2 is FQNEAQ in the germline V gene (reference sequence). The ends lost 2 bases at V and 0 bases at J; junction bases unmatched: 7. CDR3 protein: CASSLQVGGSSYEQYV. CDR3 DNA sequence: TGTGCCAGCAGCTTACAGGTGGGGGGGAGCTCCTACGAGCAGTACGTC.

As regards this clonotype: This may be a read error, as it is one base from a much larger clone. The rearrangement links TRBV7-9 to TRBJ1-3; D is ambiguous. The CDR3 is 17 residues long. Per germline, CDR1 SEHNR and CDR2 FQNEAQ (reference sequence). The CDR3 DNA reads as TGTGCCTGCAGCTTAGCGCCAGGCCAGAACTCTGGAAACACCATATATTTT. Protein product: CACSLAPGQNSGNTIYF.